This TCR beta chain comes out of a study of T cell responses to AZD1222 COVID-19 vaccine. Overall study: Second doses at about 4 or about 12 weeks were pooled. Study conclusions and caveats: White British donors predominated, females outnumbered males, and clonal diversity was possibly underestimated. The span of vaccine-associated CD4 TCRs extended across spike, with dominance at 160-218 and 743-854. AZD1222 recipients seropositive at baseline numbered only five to seven.

TCRdb keeps only in-frame clones here, not all; method: immunoSEQ multiplex PCR. This table holds more than 110,000 clones, about nine tenths found once. The germline CDR1 and CDR2 sequences are MNHNS and SASEGT. Trimming pared 3 bases from V and 3 bases from J, leaving 9 bases between. CDR3 size: 14 residues. A note on this clone: Its antigen is currently unknown.

The chain uses TRBV6-1 and TRBJ2-1, with D possibly being TRBD2 (5 bases). The sample in question was peripheral blood, obtained on day 0 of AZD1222 vaccination. The clonotype was recovered from an adult in good health. For the CDR3, the DNA is TGTGCCAGCAGTGACGGGGAGATCTACAATGAGCAGTTCTTC. It encodes CASSDGEIYNEQFF.